This T cell receptor beta chain stems from a study of identical twins. Whole-study findings and limits: Conclusions were drawn cross-sectionally by statistical analysis, without following the same donors. Insertions were reduced in abundant cord blood beta clonotypes but not in memory repertoires. For out-of-frame beta sequences, excess twin sharing was weaker.

After template switching added a universal primer site, the resulting cDNA carried unique molecular identifiers. TCRdb re-analysed the 5' RACE reads in MiXCR, keeping a single row per CDR3 protein. Among hundreds of thousands of distinct CDR3 sequences, around 5.7% were seen once, and the ten largest hold 1.5% to 2%. In this sample, this clonotype turned up a few times. Its antigen remains unidentified. The CDR3 has 17 residues. V was cut by 6 bases and J by 4 bases, with 22 bases left in between. CDR1 is MNHNS, CDR2 SASEGT, per germline. This receptor was taken from a man in his late teens or twenties in good health. The genes are TRBV6-1 and TRBJ1-5, with D maybe TRBD1 (5 bases). Sequencing input: naive T cells sorted from blood. The CDR3 is CASRVTGAGSRNQPQHF. CDR3 nucleotide sequence: TGTGCCAGCAGAGTTACCGGGGCAGGGTCGAGAAATCAGCCCCAGCATTTT.